What follows describes a single T cell receptor beta chain. What this receptor recognizes is not known. It has no much larger one-base neighbor in the sample; base qualities were not kept. TCR CDR3 regions were amplified from genomic DNA by multiplex PCR using the deep immunoSEQ assay. Extracted genomic DNA from each cell subset was spread evenly across all wells of several immunoSEQ 96-well plates, with each plate serving as a replicate. Each replicate PCR for sorted subsets received about 0.2 ug genomic DNA, equal to 30,000 or so T cell genomes. Purified libraries were measured with a Qubit 3.0 fluorometer, size-checked on a Bioanalyzer 2100, and measured again with the KAPA Library Quantification kit. A separate single-read 150-cycle Illumina NextSeq 550 flow cell was used to sequence each immunoSEQ 96-well plate. The authors processed their data as follows. Because only junctional sequences without quality scores were contained in the immunoSEQ output, filtering matching that applied to full-length reads could not be performed. To assign V/J genes and CDR3, sequences were annotated against IMGT germline references using PyIR, a Python wrapper for IgBLAST v1.9. Reads were removed for weak V/J assignments (E-value above 1e-6), missing CDR3, stop codons, out-of-frame junctions, or ambiguous translated residues. V3J clonotypes were defined as sequences sharing the same inferred V gene, J gene, and CDR3 amino acid sequence. Percentage overlap between repertoires was computed as shared unique clonotypes divided by the size of the smaller repertoire. Three approaches were used to assess repertoire richness: RTK rarefaction, the Chao1 estimator, and Recon v2.1 estimates of unobserved clonotypes. Generation probabilities were computed with OLGA for all TCRbeta clonotypes obtained by the gDNA method from a handful of donors. TCRdb re-hosts the immuneACCESS table, in-frame sequences only. Its copies lack some clones; in the studies checked, an unresolved V gene accounts for under half of them, and the cause for the rest is not known. The DNA was the basis for D and trimming; V, J and clone size are from that table. The sample includes over 2,000,000 clones, with approximately 92% observed a single time. The ten largest clones capture approximately 1.7% of the sample.

This sample is part of a study of shared clonotypes between healthy human individuals (dated by TCRdb to 2019 to 2021). As for the study more broadly: The cohort comprised two women and a few men aged 18 to 49 years. Per donor, three plates each were used for CD4 naive and CD4 memory, two for CD8 naive, and one for CD8 memory. To estimate repertoire size and how much clonotypes are shared between individuals, the study performed deep sequencing of blood TCR repertoires from a handful of healthy adults. To increase sequencing depth and limit assay-specific biases, TCR repertoire library preparation and sequencing were carried out by different laboratories using diverse techniques. Each donor's leukapheresis produced roughly between roughly 0.85 and 10 billion PBMCs. What the study reported, not specific to this receptor: The genetic and exposure-history diversity represented was limited by the small number of donors. When a handful of donors were compared, the shared fraction of clonotypes was around 5.1% for naive CD4, 3.5% to 4% for naive CD8, roughly 2.5% for memory CD4, and less than 0.5% for memory CD8. Pairwise subsampling indicated that sequencing depth was expected to affect the degree of clonotype sharing among donors. Sampling was restricted to blood, and TCR repertoires in tissue are likely to differ from TCR repertoires in blood. Estimated clonotype richness was generally larger for naive than for memory subsets. Even with the large sequencing depth, rarefaction of the sorted-subset datasets indicated that sequencing was incomplete. Compared with non-shared clonotypes, the clonotypes found in all four sorted-subset donors had higher generation probabilities.

For the CD8 naive samples, CD45RO-negative cells were positively selected for CCR7, yielding a CD45RA+CCR7+ population from which TemRA cells were excluded. The donors were healthy, HIV-negative adults with no recently reported acute infections or vaccinations. Every donor was a Caucasian adult living in Nashville, Tennessee, USA. After blood collection by leukapheresis, PBMCs were isolated using Ficoll-Histopaque density gradient centrifugation and then cryopreserved in the vapor phase of liquid nitrogen. Purity and quantity of every magnetically sorted T cell population were checked by analytical flow cytometry. Each sorted fraction had its genomic DNA isolated and then quantified by UV absorbance on a Nanodrop 2000c. This receptor was taken from a young man in good health. Some clones in this sample may be carry-over from other donors' samples. Material for sequencing was naive CD8+ T cells from PBMCs. This specimen's cell subset or site label, per the study, means: CD45RA+CCR7+.

The CDR3 protein sequence reads: CASSLGATGWTEAFF. At the DNA level, the sequence is TGCGCCAGCAGCTTGGGAGCAACAGGGTGGACTGAAGCTTTCTTT. The chain couples TRBV5-1 to TRBJ1-1, with a weak D call of TRBD1 (6 bases match). The germline V gene provides CDR1 SGHRS and CDR2 YFSETQ. Cut back by 0 bases and 5 bases, the V and J ends lie 14 bases apart. The CDR3 starts with the cysteine, ends with the phenylalanine, and has 15 residues. The CDR3 DNA has 45 bases and is translated from base 1.